Listed here are 30 T cell receptor beta chains from one sample, sequenced in a study of cytomegalovirus exposure and HLA in healthy donors (dated by TCRdb to about 2017). Libraries were made using the immunoSEQ multiplex PCR assay. The multiplex PCR relied on a mix of 60 forward primers for TCR Vbeta segments and 13 reverse primers for TCR Jbeta segments. Sourced from immuneACCESS, this table was stored by TCRdb with only in-frame sequences that have V and J called. A share of the clones is absent; for the studies checked, an unresolved V gene accounts for under half, and the remainder has no known explanation. The sample profile shows 90,000 to 120,000 clones; about 80% of them were found once. Less than 3.5% of the sample is held by the ten biggest clonotypes. Sequences were obtained from PBMCs. These receptors all stem from a man aged 25-45 years in good health and CMV-seropositive.

Here the CDR3 DNA reads TGTGCCAGCAGTACTGGGGGGGGTACGAGCTACACCTTC. Protein: CASSTGGGTSYTF. The gene calls are TRBV25-1 and TRBJ1-2; weak D call: TRBD1 (5 bases). In germline, CDR1 is MGHDK, CDR2 SYGVNS. This CDR3 spans 13 amino acids. The germline V and J ends were trimmed by 5 bases and 9 bases, with 16 bases remaining between them.

The V call is TRBV5-1, the J call TRBJ2-5, with TRBD2 matching over 14 bases. Looked up from germline, CDR1 is SGHRS and CDR2 is YFSETQ. This CDR3 has 16 residues. After removal of 2 bases from V and 1 base from J, the junction contained 1 base not matched to a gene. CDR3 loop: CASSLGTSGGQETQYF. In DNA form, the CDR3 reads TGCGCCAGCAGCTTAGGGACTAGCGGGGGCCAAGAGACCCAGTACTTC. Complete variable domain (other parts from reference TRBV5-1 and TRBJ2-5): KAGVTQTPRYLIKTRGQQVTLSCSPISGHRSVSWYQQTPGQGLQFLFEYFSETQRNKGNFPGRFSGRQFSNSRSEMNVSTLELGDSALYLCASSLGTSGGQETQYFGPGTRLLVL.

The chain links TRBV7-9 to TRBJ1-1, with TRBD1 matching 12 bases. The trim removed 5 bases at V and 11 bases at J, leaving 9 bases unmatched. The CDR3 sequence is 14 residues long. Germline V lookup: CDR1 SEHNR, CDR2 FQNEAQ (reference sequence). The CDR3 region is CASSTRDRGRVAFF. CDR3 sequence (DNA): TGTGCCAGCAGCACAAGGGACAGGGGGCGAGTTGCTTTCTTT.

The chain links TRBV7-9 to TRBJ2-1; TRBD2 agrees at 11 bases. The CDR3 covers 16 residues. The V segment lost 5 bases and the J segment 6 bases; nucleotides outside the gene matches: 9. Germline CDR1 reads SEHNR; CDR2 reads FQNEAQ (reference sequence). CDR3 DNA: TGTGCCAGCAGCCCCCGGGGTAGCGGGGGGGGCAATGAGCAGTTCTTC. Translated, it gives CASSPRGSGGGNEQFF.

The rearrangement uses TRBV6-5 and TRBJ2-2; D gene ambiguous. Germline values: CDR1 MNHEY, CDR2 SVGAGI. The V end lost 4 bases, the J end lost 4 bases, and 10 bases lay between the germline ends. The CDR3 is 14 amino acids. The CDR3 is CASSSLISTGELFF. In DNA form, the CDR3 reads TGTGCCAGCAGTTCCCTTATTAGCACCGGGGAGCTGTTTTTT.

The chain employs TRBV6-1 and TRBJ1-1, with TRBD1 as a possible D gene (5 bases). Germline lookup yields CDR1 MNHNS and CDR2 SASEGT. Trimming removed 3 bases at V and 1 base at J, with 12 bases between. The CDR3 contains 15 residues. This CDR3 reads CASSDRAGANTEAFF. The CDR3 coding sequence is TGTGCCAGCAGTGACAGGGCAGGAGCGAACACTGAAGCTTTCTTT.

The gene calls are TRBV6-1 and TRBJ2-1; TRBD1 agrees at 7 bases. V shed 7 bases, J shed 4 bases, and the junction held 7 bases outside the gene matches. The germline V gene has CDR1 MNHNS and CDR2 SASEGT. There are 14 residues in the CDR3. DNA for the CDR3: TGTGCCAGCACCCGGGACAGCCTTTACAATGAGCAGTTCTTC. Protein sequence: CASTRDSLYNEQFF.

The sample holds a few counts of this clone. The chain carries TRBV25-1 and TRBJ1-3; a possible D gene is TRBD1 (5 bases). CDR1 is MGHDK and CDR2 is SYGVNS in the germline V gene. Trimming left V 1 base short and J 3 bases short, with 16 bases between. This CDR3 has 17 residues. The CDR3 DNA reads as TGTGCCAGCAGTGAATGGGGCCTCGGTGATATTGGAAACACCATATATTTT. It translates to CASSEWGLGDIGNTIYF.

Here the CDR3 reads CASSPGADQPQHF. The CDR3 DNA follows: TGTGCCAGCAGTCCAGGGGCGGATCAGCCCCAGCATTTT. The rearrangement uses TRBV7-3 and TRBJ1-5; D perhaps matches TRBD1 (6 bases). The CDR3 contains 13 residues. Looked up from germline, CDR1 is SGHTA and CDR2 is FQGTGA. The V gene lost 6 bases and the J gene lost 5 bases, with 11 bases spanning the gap.

The chain uses TRBV2 and TRBJ2-3; D may be TRBD2 (6 bases). V gave up 4 bases and J gave up 5 bases, with 7 bases separating them. Germline V gives CDR1 SNHLY, CDR2 FYNNEI. CDR3 length: 12 amino acids. CDR3 bases: TGTGCCAGCAGTGTGGGGGGAGATACGCAGTATTTT. Protein sequence: CASSVGGDTQYF.

This sequence joins TRBV10-3 and TRBJ2-7; D remains unclear. Trimming shortened V by 7 bases and J by 6 bases, and 19 bases separated the two germline ends. Germline assignment: CDR1 ENHRY and CDR2 SYGVKD. This CDR3 region has 14 residues. The CDR3 protein is CAIKASTTSSEQYF. The DNA for the CDR3 is TGTGCCATCAAGGCCAGTACTACCAGCTCCGAGCAGTACTTC.

The CDR3 DNA sequence: TGCGCCAGCAGCTTGGGGAGCGCCGGGGAGCTGTTTTTT. Protein product: CASSLGSAGELFF. The genes are TRBV5-1 and TRBJ2-2; no definite D call. Trimming stripped 0 bases from V and 6 bases from J, with 6 bases between. CDR3 length: 13 amino acids. Germline V gene lookup returns CDR1 SGHRS and CDR2 YFSETQ.

This chain links TRBV2 with TRBJ2-7; 8 bases are a match to TRBD1. After removal of 8 bases from V and 3 bases from J, the junction contained 6 bases not matched to a gene. There are 13 residues in the CDR3. CDR1 is SNHLY and CDR2 is FYNNEI in the germline V gene. Written as DNA, the CDR3 is TGTGCCAGCGGAGCAGGACAGGGCTACGAGCAGTACTTC. This codes for CASGAGQGYEQYF. Together with reference TRBV2 and TRBJ2-7, the CDR3 gives the full variable domain: EPEVTQTPSHQVTQMGQEVILRCVPISNHLYFYWYRQILGQKVEFLVSFYNNEISEKSEIFDDQFSVERPDGSNFTLKIRSTKLEDSAMYFCASGAGQGYEQYFGPGTRLTVT.

J is TRBJ2-3 and V is TRBV7-9, with D possibly TRBD1 on 6 matching bases. The CDR3 is 15 residues long. Germline lookup yields CDR1 SEHNR and CDR2 FQNEAQ (reference sequence). Between the trimmed V and J ends, which lost 2 bases and 0 bases, there was a span of 9 bases. The CDR3 bases are TGTGCCAGCAGCTTATCACAGGGTAGCACAGATACGCAGTATTTT. Protein product: CASSLSQGSTDTQYF. Looking up the rest from reference TRBV7-9 and TRBJ2-3 gives the full variable domain: DTGVSQNPRHKITKRGQNVTFRCDPISEHNRLYWYRQTLGQGPEFLTYFQNEAQLEKSRLLSDRFSAERPKGSFSTLEIQRTEQGDSAMYLCASSLSQGSTDTQYFGPGTRLTVL.

V gene TRBV7-9 combines with J gene TRBJ2-7, with TRBD1 identical over 7 bases. CDR1 is SEHNR, CDR2 FQNEAQ, per germline (reference sequence). V dropped 5 bases and J dropped 2; count of bases not matched to a gene: 9. This CDR3 has 15 residues. DNA for the CDR3: TGTGCCAGCAGCCAGACGGGGACAGTAACCTACGAGCAGTACTTC. Translation: CASSQTGTVTYEQYF.

The chain carries TRBV19 and TRBJ1-2; D is unclear. This CDR3 comprises 11 residues. Germline V gene lookup returns CDR1 LNHDA and CDR2 SQIVND (reference sequence). Deletions cut 6 bases from V and 6 bases from J, with 8 bases between. This CDR3 is CASRFYDGYTF. The DNA for the CDR3 is TGTGCCAGTAGGTTTTATGATGGCTACACCTTC.

The chain uses TRBV9 and TRBJ2-1; 7 bases are a match to TRBD1. This CDR3 is 17 amino acids long. Germline lookup yields CDR1 SGDLS and CDR2 YYNGEE. Trimming cost V 4 bases and J 5 bases; bases outside gene matches: 15. The CDR3 DNA reads as TGTGCCAGCAGCCCGAGGGGGCAGGGGTTGTCCAACAATGAGCAGTTCTTC. Its translation is CASSPRGQGLSNNEQFF.

This clone was found a few times. The chain carries TRBV7-9 and TRBJ1-6; weak D call: TRBD1 (5 bases). CDR3 length: 15 amino acids. Germline CDR1 is SEHNR and CDR2 is FQNEAQ (reference sequence). Trimming removed 7 bases at V and 7 bases at J, with 17 bases between. The CDR3 DNA reads TGTGCCAGCACAGGGCCACTTACACGGAATTCACCCCTCCACTTT. Its protein product is CASTGPLTRNSPLHF. The complete variable domain, with remaining parts taken from reference TRBV7-9 and TRBJ1-6, reads DTGVSQNPRHKITKRGQNVTFRCDPISEHNRLYWYRQTLGQGPEFLTYFQNEAQLEKSRLLSDRFSAERPKGSFSTLEIQRTEQGDSAMYLCASTGPLTRNSPLHFGNGTRLTVT.

This clone was observed a few times. The chain combines TRBV29-1 with TRBJ2-7; D ambiguous. The CDR3 runs 11 residues. Germline loops: CDR1 SQVTM, CDR2 ANQGSEA. V lost 4 bases and J lost 4, with 8 bases in between. Here the CDR3 DNA reads TGCAGCGTTGGTAACATATACGAGCAGTACTTC. Its translation is CSVGNIYEQYF.

In its sample, this clone was seen a few times. J is TRBJ1-6 and V is TRBV25-1, with D possibly being TRBD1 (5 bases). V lost 1 base, J lost 9 bases, and 7 bases lay in between. The CDR3 is made up of 13 amino acids. CDR1 and CDR2 from the germline V gene are MGHDK and SYGVNS. Here the CDR3 DNA reads TGTGCCAGCAGTGAATGGCAGGGTTCACCCCTCCACTTT. Its protein product is CASSEWQGSPLHF.

The genes are TRBV5-1 and TRBJ2-3; TRBD2 aligns across 12 bases. V lost 3 bases to trimming and J lost 4 bases; unmatched junction nucleotides: 12. The CDR3 consists of 18 residues. Germline V gene sequence: CDR1 SGHRS, CDR2 YFSETQ. This chain's CDR3 is CASSSAPPSGGASDTQYF. CDR3 in DNA: TGCGCCAGCAGCTCGGCTCCTCCTAGCGGGGGGGCGTCAGATACGCAGTATTTT.

V usage is TRBV9 and J usage is TRBJ1-1; D gene ambiguous. Germline lookup yields CDR1 SGDLS and CDR2 YYNGEE. This CDR3 has 14 residues. Deletions cut 3 bases from V and 5 bases from J, with 14 bases between. The CDR3 here is CASSGSNPGTEAFF. The CDR3 DNA reads TGTGCCAGCAGCGGAAGTAATCCGGGAACTGAAGCTTTCTTT.

The chain recombines TRBV27 with TRBJ2-2; the D gene is possibly TRBD1 (6 bases). Germline V gives CDR1 MNHEY, CDR2 SMNVEV (reference sequence). The V and J ends lost 1 base and 0 bases respectively, with 12 bases between them. The CDR3 has 17 residues. CDR3: CASSLFSQGPNTGELFF. Written as DNA, the CDR3 is TGTGCCAGCAGTTTATTTTCACAGGGTCCGAACACCGGGGAGCTGTTTTTT.

This chain joins TRBV27 and TRBJ2-5; a weak D match, TRBD2 (5 bases). The CDR3 sequence is 14 residues long. Germline V gene data show CDR1 as MNHEY and CDR2 as SMNVEV (reference sequence). The germline V and J ends were trimmed by 0 bases and 5 bases, with 10 bases remaining between them. CDR3 region: CASSLSWTGETQYF. CDR3 DNA sequence: TGTGCCAGCAGTTTATCATGGACGGGGGAGACCCAGTACTTC.

The rearrangement links TRBV4-1 to TRBJ2-1; tentative D call: TRBD2 (5 bases). This CDR3 contains 12 residues. The germline V gene has CDR1 MGHRA and CDR2 YSYEKL. Between the trimmed V and J ends, which lost 4 bases and 11 bases, there was a span of 12 bases. CDR3 protein: CASSPPLGQQFF. The CDR3 region has the DNA TGCGCCAGCAGCCCTCCACTAGGGCAGCAGTTCTTC.

This clone was seen a handful of times. The J gene is TRBJ2-2, the V gene TRBV10-3, with 8 bases fitting TRBD2. This CDR3 contains 17 residues. With V trimmed by 6 bases and J by 6 bases, 15 bases remained unmatched. Germline CDR1 reads ENHRY; CDR2 reads SYGVKD. CDR3 sequence reads: CAISELFDGGAPGELFF. DNA for the CDR3: TGTGCCATCAGCGAACTTTTTGACGGGGGGGCCCCCGGGGAGCTGTTTTTT.

The chain links TRBV27 to TRBJ2-7; weak D call: TRBD1 (6 bases). The CDR3 totals 13 residues. Germline CDR1 is MNHEY and CDR2 is SMNVEV (reference sequence). Trimming left V 4 bases short and J 4 bases short, with 11 bases between. The CDR3 sequence: CASSSRTGYEQYF. The CDR3 nucleotides read TGTGCCAGCAGTTCTCGAACAGGGTACGAGCAGTACTTC.

The chain links TRBV28 to TRBJ1-1; no reliable D call. This CDR3 is 14 amino acids long. Trimming cost V 4 bases and J 0 bases, with 9 bases left between them. Germline V gene data show CDR1 as MDHEN and CDR2 as SYDVKM. The CDR3 DNA is TGTGCCAGCAGTTGGCCAAACATGAACACTGAAGCTTTCTTT. Protein: CASSWPNMNTEAFF.

The chain carries TRBV7-9 and TRBJ2-7; weak D call: TRBD2 (6 bases). The CDR3 has 13 residues. Germline V lookup: CDR1 SEHNR, CDR2 FQNEAQ (reference sequence). V lost 2 bases, J lost 6 bases, and 11 bases lay in between. The CDR3 is CASSLRSEGEQYF. In DNA form, the CDR3 reads TGTGCCAGCAGCTTACGATCGGAGGGCGAGCAGTACTTC.

The chain links TRBV19 to TRBJ2-1; D is uncertain. The CDR3 spans 11 residues. Trimming stripped 3 bases from V and 6 bases from J, with 3 bases between. Germline values: CDR1 LNHDA, CDR2 SQIVND (reference sequence). Written as DNA, the CDR3 is TGTGCCAGTAGTATTCTCAATGAGCAGTTCTTC. Protein product: CASSILNEQFF.